Sequencing of this TCR beta chain was carried out in a study of CDR3 diversity in severe acne. V lost 2 bases to trimming and J lost 0 bases, with 12 bases between them. The CDR3 is 16 residues long. Germline V gene data show CDR1 as SGHTA and CDR2 as FQGNSA. This clonotype was counted a few times. TCRdb re-called the PCR reads through MiXCR, storing one row per CDR3 protein. Among approximately 84,000 distinct CDR3 sequences listed, over 40% were seen once. Sequencing was done on a sample of blood. The receptor comes from a male donor in good health, without acne. The chain uses TRBV7-2 and TRBJ2-3; D may be TRBD2 (6 bases). CDR3 sequence reads: CASSLIPGVSTDTQYF. The CDR3 nucleotides read TGTGCCAGCAGCTTAATCCCGGGGGTGAGCACAGATACGCAGTATTTT. The variable domain in full, with the rest retrieved from reference TRBV7-2 and TRBJ2-3, is GAGVSQSPSNKVTEKGKDVELRCDPISGHTALYWYRQSLGQGLEFLIYFQGNSAPDKSGLPSDRFSAERTGGSVSTLTIQRTQQEDSAVYLCASSLIPGVSTDTQYFGPGTRLTVL.